A single sample is the source of the 22 T cell receptor beta chains below, sequenced in a study of cytomegalovirus exposure and HLA in healthy donors. The PCR ran on 60 Vbeta and 13 Jbeta primers. The assay was immunoSEQ multiplex PCR, and TCRdb's table has in-frame clones only and misses some. The sample contains about 88,000 clones, about 90% of which appear only once. Sequenced material: PBMCs. These receptors came from a man in his late teens or twenties in good health and CMV-seronegative.

The V gene is TRBV6-6, the J gene TRBJ1-6; D might be TRBD1 (5 bases). V was clipped by 5 bases and J by 8 bases, with 7 bases between them. This CDR3 has 12 residues. Germline CDR1 MNHNY, CDR2 SVGAGI (reference sequence). CDR3 region: CASSATDSPLHF. CDR3 coding DNA: TGTGCCAGCAGTGCGACAGATTCACCCCTCCACTTT.

The chain combines TRBV9 with TRBJ2-7; TRBD2 matches at 16 bases. V lost 0 bases and J lost 5; bases outside the gene matches: 8. CDR1 is SGDLS, CDR2 YYNGEE, per germline. The CDR3 loop spans 18 amino acids. This chain's CDR3 is CASSVGTGTSGRANEQYF. As DNA, the CDR3 is TGTGCCAGCAGCGTAGGGACCGGGACTAGCGGGAGGGCCAACGAGCAGTACTTC.

This clone was counted a few times. The V gene is TRBV5-4, the J gene TRBJ1-2; maybe TRBD1 (5 bases). The CDR3 covers 13 residues. V was shortened by 4 bases and J by 7 bases, with 14 bases between the two germline ends. Germline V gene lookup returns CDR1 SGHNT and CDR2 YYREEE (reference sequence). The CDR3 coding sequence is TGTGCCAGCAGCCAAGATCGGGGGTCTGGCTACACCTTC. Protein sequence: CASSQDRGSGYTF.

The chain combines TRBV5-1 with TRBJ1-1; no definite D call. V was shortened by 0 bases and J by 0 bases, with 6 bases between the two germline ends. The CDR3 is made up of 14 amino acids. Per the germline V gene, CDR1 is SGHRS and CDR2 is YFSETQ. CDR3 loop: CASSLDQLNTEAFF. The DNA of the CDR3 is TGCGCCAGCAGCTTGGATCAGTTGAACACTGAAGCTTTCTTT.

On this clone: This CDR3 fails to terminate in the conserved phenylalanine or tryptophan, so it likely reflects a read error. The V and J genes are TRBV4-1 and TRBJ1-6; 7 nucleotides line up with TRBD1. The CDR3 runs to 16 residues. Germline loops: CDR1 MGHRA, CDR2 YSYEKL. Trimming at V came to 4 bases and at J to 8 bases, leaving 11 bases not matched to a gene. The CDR3 loop is CASSPFQGGSDSPLHL. CDR3 bases: TGCGCCAGCAGCCCTTTCCAAGGGGGCTCCGATTCACCCCTCCACCTT.

The chain joins TRBV4-2 to TRBJ2-1; D is perhaps TRBD1 (6 bases). Per the germline V gene, CDR1 is LGHNA and CDR2 is YNFKEQ. V was cut by 4 bases and J by 1 base, with 11 bases left in between. The CDR3 length is 15 residues. CDR3 in amino acids: CASSPGTQSYNEQFF. Written as DNA, the CDR3 is TGTGCCAGCAGCCCCGGGACACAGTCCTACAATGAGCAGTTCTTC.

The chain couples TRBV18 to TRBJ2-3; D unresolved. This CDR3 region has 15 residues. Germline V gene lookup returns CDR1 KGHSH and CDR2 LQKENI. V lost 3 bases to trimming and J lost 6 bases, with 16 bases between them. CDR3 residues: CASSPAGPSSDTQYF. CDR3 nucleotides: TGTGCCAGCTCACCTGCCGGTCCGTCGTCTGATACGCAGTATTTT.

The chain couples TRBV10-1 to TRBJ2-3; D call uncertain. Germline V gene sequence: CDR1 WNHNN, CDR2 SYGVQD (reference sequence). Between the trimmed V and J ends, which lost 1 base and 6 bases, there was a span of 11 bases. This CDR3 has 14 residues. The DNA of the CDR3 is TGCGCCAGCAGTGAGTTAACGCGGCTGGATACGCAGTATTTT. This sequence encodes CASSELTRLDTQYF.

The V call is TRBV13, the J call TRBJ2-3; TRBD1 is a possible D gene (5 bases). The V end was cut by 4 bases, the J end by 4 bases, with 9 bases between. The length of the CDR3 is 13 residues. CDR1 and CDR2 from the germline V gene are PRHDT and FYEKMQ (reference sequence). The CDR3: CASSSREADTQYF. CDR3 coding DNA: TGTGCCAGCAGCTCCAGGGAAGCAGATACGCAGTATTTT. Full variable domain (outside the CDR3, taken from reference TRBV13 and TRBJ2-3): AAGVIQSPRHLIKEKRETATLKCYPIPRHDTVYWYQQGPGQDPQFLISFYEKMQSDKGSIPDRFSAQQFSDYHSELNMSSLELGDSALYFCASSSREADTQYFGPGTRLTVL.

The J gene is TRBJ2-2, the V gene TRBV7-6; 7 bases are shared with TRBD2. V lost 3 bases, J lost 6 bases, and 7 bases stayed unmatched. This CDR3 is 15 amino acids long. CDR1 and CDR2 (germline): SGHVS, FNYEAQ. CDR3 sequence (DNA): TGTGCCAGCAGCTTTAGCGGGTCGGGGGCCGGGGAGCTGTTTTTT. Translation: CASSFSGSGAGELFF. The full variable domain, completed using reference TRBV7-6 and TRBJ2-2, is GAGVSQSPRYKVTKRGQDVALRCDPISGHVSLYWYRQALGQGPEFLTYFNYEAQQDKSGLPNDRFSAERPEGSISTLTIQRTEQRDSAMYRCASSFSGSGAGELFFGEGSRLTVL.

This chain joins TRBV5-1 and TRBJ1-2, with D hard to call. This CDR3 is built from 13 residues. Trimming stripped 0 bases from V and 5 bases from J, with 8 bases between. Germline V gives CDR1 SGHRS, CDR2 YFSETQ. CDR3 amino acids: CASSLDSLYGYTF. DNA for the CDR3: TGCGCCAGCAGCTTGGACAGCCTTTATGGCTACACCTTC.

This chain connects TRBV5-6 to TRBJ2-5, with a weak D call TRBD2 (5 bases). V dropped 6 bases and J dropped 1 base, with 16 bases sitting between them. Germline V gives CDR1 SGHDT, CDR2 YYEEEE. There are 15 residues in the CDR3. CDR3 nucleotide sequence: TGTGCCAGCACGAGGGTAGGAAGGAGCCAAGAGACCCAGTACTTC. It codes for CASTRVGRSQETQYF. Supplemented by reference TRBV5-6 and TRBJ2-5, the full variable domain reads DAGVTQSPTHLIKTRGQQVTLRCSPKSGHDTVSWYQQALGQGPQFIFQYYEEEERQRGNFPDRFSGHQFPNYSSELNVNALLLGDSALYLCASTRVGRSQETQYFGPGTRLLVL.

The V call is TRBV28, the J call TRBJ2-1; 12 nucleotides agree with TRBD2. The ends lost 5 bases at V and 6 bases at J; junction bases unmatched: 5. From germline, CDR1 is MDHEN and CDR2 SYDVKM. The CDR3 totals 15 residues. This chain's CDR3 is CASSATSGRFNEQFF. For the CDR3, the DNA is TGTGCCAGCAGTGCAACTAGCGGGAGGTTCAATGAGCAGTTCTTC.

The chain combines TRBV7-9 with TRBJ2-1; TRBD2 might be the D (5 bases). Germline loops: CDR1 SEHNR, CDR2 FQNEAQ (reference sequence). The CDR3 has 15 residues. Deletions cut 3 bases from V and 6 bases from J, with 15 bases between. CDR3 residues: CASSFGDQRGNEQFF. CDR3 nucleotide sequence: TGTGCCAGCAGCTTCGGGGATCAGAGAGGCAATGAGCAGTTCTTC. The full variable domain, its missing parts supplied by reference TRBV7-9 and TRBJ2-1, is DTGVSQNPRHKITKRGQNVTFRCDPISEHNRLYWYRQTLGQGPEFLTYFQNEAQLEKSRLLSDRFSAERPKGSFSTLEIQRTEQGDSAMYLCASSFGDQRGNEQFFGPGTRLTVL.

The V and J genes are TRBV7-8 and TRBJ2-1; a possible D gene is TRBD2 (6 bases). The CDR3 is made up of 17 amino acids. Germline lookup yields CDR1 SGHVS and CDR2 FQNEAQ. V was pared by 4 bases and J by 7 bases, with 23 bases between. The CDR3 reads CASSSPLTGRSWNEQFF. DNA for the CDR3: TGTGCCAGCAGCTCCCCACTAACTGGGAGGTCCTGGAATGAGCAGTTCTTC. Together with reference TRBV7-8 and TRBJ2-1, the CDR3 gives the full variable domain: GAGVSQSPRYKVAKRGQDVALRCDPISGHVSLFWYQQALGQGPEFLTYFQNEAQLDKSGLPSDRFFAERPEGSVSTLKIQRTQQEDSAVYLCASSSPLTGRSWNEQFFGPGTRLTVL.

This chain links TRBV5-1 with TRBJ1-2; no firm D call. The CDR3 is 14 amino acids. Germline lookup yields CDR1 SGHRS and CDR2 YFSETQ. Trimming stripped 4 bases from V and 4 bases from J, with 14 bases between. CDR3 nucleotide sequence: TGCGCCAGCAGCACGGAGAGATCCACCTATGGCTACACCTTC. It is translated as CASSTERSTYGYTF. The full variable domain, in which reference TRBV5-1 and TRBJ1-2 provide the parts outside the CDR3, is KAGVTQTPRYLIKTRGQQVTLSCSPISGHRSVSWYQQTPGQGLQFLFEYFSETQRNKGNFPGRFSGRQFSNSRSEMNVSTLELGDSALYLCASSTERSTYGYTFGSGTRLTVV.

The rearrangement joins TRBV27 to TRBJ1-2; D not certain. Trimming left V 7 bases short and J 2 bases short, with 23 bases between. The CDR3 sequence is 17 residues long. Per germline, CDR1 MNHEY and CDR2 SMNVEV (reference sequence). CDR3 DNA sequence: TGTGCCAGCACCCGGACGGGGAGTTACCAGAAGAACTATGGCTACACCTTC. Its translation is CASTRTGSYQKNYGYTF.

As regards this clone: The germline gene is not matched at one end of the junction; a read error may be the cause. The rearrangement joins TRBV5-1 to TRBJ2-7, with 7 nucleotides matching TRBD2. Looked up from germline, CDR1 is SGHRS and CDR2 is YFSETQ. CDR3 length equals 13 residues. The CDR3: CASSLLGDYEQHF. For the CDR3, the DNA is TGCGCCAGCAGCTTGTTAGGGGACTACGAGCAGCACTTC.

The chain carries TRBV5-1 and TRBJ1-2; 7 nucleotides align to TRBD1. CDR1 is SGHRS, CDR2 YFSETQ, per germline. The CDR3 totals 15 residues. V gave up 1 base and J gave up 8 bases; unmatched junction bases: 11. In DNA, the CDR3 is TGCGCCAGCAGCTTGCCCGGGACAGAGACGAGAGGCTACACCTTC. The encoded protein is CASSLPGTETRGYTF.

This chain links TRBV4-2 with TRBJ2-7; tentative D call: TRBD1 (5 bases). Germline V CDR1 and CDR2: LGHNA, YNFKEQ. With 0 bases removed from V and 7 bases from J, the gap between germline ends came to 16 bases. The CDR3 totals 15 residues. Here the CDR3 DNA reads TGTGCCAGCAGCCAAGATGTCGACAGCTTGGGGGAGCAGTACTTC. Protein product: CASSQDVDSLGEQYF.

The V and J genes are TRBV5-6 and TRBJ2-1; TRBD2 matches 9 bases. Germline CDR1 reads SGHDT; CDR2 reads YYEEEE. The junction had 7 bases not matched to a gene; V was cut back by 4 bases and J by 2 bases. The CDR3 has 16 amino acids. DNA for the CDR3: TGTGCCAGCAGCCCAATAGCGGGAGCCCCCTACAATGAGCAGTTCTTC. This encodes CASSPIAGAPYNEQFF.

The V and J genes are TRBV6-5 and TRBJ2-3; D is unclear. This CDR3 is 15 amino acids long. The germline V and J ends were trimmed by 0 bases and 1 base, with 8 bases remaining between them. CDR1 MNHEY and CDR2 SVGAGI come from the germline V gene. The DNA for the CDR3 is TGTGCCAGCAGTTACTCCGGTGGGCGCACAGATACGCAGTATTTT. Protein: CASSYSGGRTDTQYF.